This TCR beta chain was observed in a study of blood T cell repertoires in COVID-19. The V gene's germline CDR1 is MNHEY and CDR2 SMNVEV (reference sequence). This CDR3 contains 15 residues. Deletions cut 8 bases from V and 3 bases from J, with 16 bases between. Per the original data handling: Counts of nucleated cells, estimated from reference gene primer amplification, were obtained. Using immunoSEQ multiplex PCR, the repertoire was profiled, and TCRdb retains in-frame clones only, with some absent. The V and J calls and clone size were taken over from that table, and D and trimming were inferred from the DNA. The sample lists approximately 160,000 clones, approximately 82% occurring once.

The sequence derives from a woman between 45 and 60 years old in a cohort exposed to, infected with or recovered from COVID-19 (not recorded which). The chain employs TRBV27 and TRBJ2-2, with D possibly being TRBD1 (5 bases). The sequenced sample was PBMCs or T cells enriched from blood (not recorded which). CDR3 in DNA: TGTGCCAGCGGTTGGTATAAGACAGACACCGGGGAGCTGTTTTTT. Its protein product is CASGWYKTDTGELFF.